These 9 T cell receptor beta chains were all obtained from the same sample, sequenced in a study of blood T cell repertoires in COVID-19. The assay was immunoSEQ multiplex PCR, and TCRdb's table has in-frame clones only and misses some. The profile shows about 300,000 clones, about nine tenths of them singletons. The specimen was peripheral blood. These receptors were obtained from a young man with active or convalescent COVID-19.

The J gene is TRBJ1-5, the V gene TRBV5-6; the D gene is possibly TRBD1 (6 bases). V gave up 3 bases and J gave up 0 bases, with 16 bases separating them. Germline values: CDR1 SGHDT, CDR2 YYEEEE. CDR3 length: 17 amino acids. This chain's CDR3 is CASSSTGLKDSNQPQHF. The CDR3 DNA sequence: TGTGCCAGCAGCTCTACAGGGTTAAAAGATAGCAATCAGCCCCAGCATTTT.

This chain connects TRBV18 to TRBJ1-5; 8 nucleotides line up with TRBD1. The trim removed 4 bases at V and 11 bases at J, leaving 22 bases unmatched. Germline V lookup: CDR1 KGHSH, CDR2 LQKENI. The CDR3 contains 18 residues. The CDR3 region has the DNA TGTGCCAGCTCACGACAGATATCGACAGGGGCCGCCAAGTCATCCCAGCATTTT. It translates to CASSRQISTGAAKSSQHF.

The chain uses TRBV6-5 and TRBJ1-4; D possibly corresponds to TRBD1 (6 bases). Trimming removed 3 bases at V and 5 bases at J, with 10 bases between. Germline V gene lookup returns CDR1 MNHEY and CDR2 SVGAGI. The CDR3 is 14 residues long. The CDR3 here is CASSYWGQNEKLFF. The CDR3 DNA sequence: TGTGCCAGCAGTTATTGGGGGCAAAATGAAAAACTGTTTTTT.

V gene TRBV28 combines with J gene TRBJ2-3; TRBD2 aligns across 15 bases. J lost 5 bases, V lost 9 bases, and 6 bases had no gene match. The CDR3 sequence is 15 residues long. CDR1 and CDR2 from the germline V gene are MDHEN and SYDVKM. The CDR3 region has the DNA TGTGCCAGTGGGGGACTAGCGGGAGGTGGAGATACGCAGTATTTT. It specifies CASGGLAGGGDTQYF.

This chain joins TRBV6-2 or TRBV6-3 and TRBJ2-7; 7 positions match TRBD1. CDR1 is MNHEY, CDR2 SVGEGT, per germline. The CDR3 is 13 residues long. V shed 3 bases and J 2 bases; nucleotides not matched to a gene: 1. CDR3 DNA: TGTGCCAGCAGTTATGACAGGGCCTACGAGCAGTACTTC. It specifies CASSYDRAYEQYF.

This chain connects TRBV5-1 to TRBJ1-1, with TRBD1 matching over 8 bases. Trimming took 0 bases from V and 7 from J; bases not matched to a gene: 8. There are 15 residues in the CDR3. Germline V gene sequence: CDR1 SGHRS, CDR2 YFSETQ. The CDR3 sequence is CASSLAAGGVNEAFF. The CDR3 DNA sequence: TGCGCCAGCAGCTTGGCCGCAGGGGGCGTGAATGAAGCTTTCTTT.

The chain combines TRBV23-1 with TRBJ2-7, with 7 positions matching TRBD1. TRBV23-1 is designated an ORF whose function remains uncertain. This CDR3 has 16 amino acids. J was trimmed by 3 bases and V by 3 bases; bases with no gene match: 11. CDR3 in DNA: TGCGCCAGCAGTCAGGATATGAGAGCAGGGGGCTACGAGCAGTACTTC. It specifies CASSQDMRAGGYEQYF.

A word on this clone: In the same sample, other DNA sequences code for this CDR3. This chain's CDR3 is CASSLGQGGGYTF. The CDR3 bases are TGCGCCAGCAGCCTGGGACAGGGTGGTGGCTACACCTTC. The rearrangement uses TRBV5-1 and TRBJ1-2, with 9 positions matching TRBD1. There are 13 residues in the CDR3. Germline CDR1 reads SGHRS; CDR2 reads YFSETQ. Trimming at V came to 4 bases and at J to 7 bases, leaving 5 bases not matched to a gene.

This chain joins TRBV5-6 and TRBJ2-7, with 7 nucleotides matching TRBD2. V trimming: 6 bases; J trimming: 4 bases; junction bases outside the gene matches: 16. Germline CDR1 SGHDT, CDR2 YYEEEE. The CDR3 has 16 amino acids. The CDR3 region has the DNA TGTGCCAGCATGCTGAGGGAGCGGGACGGATATTACGAGCAGTACTTC. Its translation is CASMLRERDGYYEQYF.